These 9 T cell receptor beta chains came from one sample sequenced in a study of OX40 agonist ivuxolimab in advanced cancers. Libraries were prepared by immunoSEQ multiplex PCR; TCRdb keeps only in-frame clonotypes and omits some of them. The sample has some 90,000 clones; about 90% are singletons. Sequences were derived from CD4+ or CD8+ T cells sorted from blood, sampled in a trial of the OX40 agonist ivuxolimab. The receptor source for this set is an adult with an advanced solid tumor such as melanoma, head and neck, liver or kidney cancer.

The rearrangement uses TRBV28 and TRBJ2-7, with TRBD2 as a possible D gene (6 bases). Per the germline V gene, CDR1 is MDHEN and CDR2 is SYDVKM. V gave up 6 bases and J gave up 0 bases, with 6 bases separating them. The CDR3 length is 12 residues. The CDR3 is CASSGGSYEQYF. CDR3 nucleotides: TGTGCCAGCAGCGGGGGCTCCTACGAGCAGTACTTC.

The chain is built from TRBV9 and TRBJ2-1; 8 bases agree with TRBD2. Germline CDR1 reads SGDLS; CDR2 reads YYNGEE. Germline trimming cut 2 bases from V and 10 bases from J; bases unmatched to any gene: 11. This CDR3 spans 15 amino acids. The CDR3 DNA is TGTGCCAGCAGCGTGGCTCTAGCGGGCGGTCGGGAGCAGTTCTTC. Protein sequence: CASSVALAGGREQFF.

This chain uses TRBV30 with TRBJ1-2; D gene unclear. This CDR3 comprises 13 residues. The germline CDR1 and CDR2 sequences are GTSNPN and SVGIG (reference sequence). Trimming left V 0 bases short and J 8 bases short, with 13 bases between. CDR3 DNA sequence: TGTGCCTGGAGTGTTATCGGGCCGTGGGGCTACACCTTC. Encoded protein: CAWSVIGPWGYTF. Full variable domain (rest looked up from reference TRBV30 and TRBJ1-2): SQTIHQWPATLVQPVGSPLSLECTVEGTSNPNLYWYRQAAGRGLQLLFYSVGIGQISSEVPQNLSASRPQDRQFILSSKKLLLSDSGFYLCAWSVIGPWGYTFGSGTRLTVV.

A single count supports this clone. This chain links TRBV7-2 with TRBJ2-5; weak D call: TRBD2 (6 bases). V gave up 3 bases and J gave up 10 bases, with 15 bases separating them. This CDR3 contains 13 residues. Germline lookup yields CDR1 SGHTA and CDR2 FQGNSA. DNA for the CDR3: TGTGCCAGCAGCTTCTTACTAGCTGGACACCAGTACTTC. It translates to CASSFLLAGHQYF. Full variable domain (rest looked up from reference TRBV7-2 and TRBJ2-5): GAGVSQSPSNKVTEKGKDVELRCDPISGHTALYWYRQSLGQGLEFLIYFQGNSAPDKSGLPSDRFSAERTGGSVSTLTIQRTQQEDSAVYLCASSFLLAGHQYFGPGTRLLVL.

The rearrangement joins TRBV4-1 to TRBJ2-3; 8 nucleotides match TRBD2. Germline CDR1 reads MGHRA; CDR2 reads YSYEKL. The CDR3 loop spans 17 amino acids. Losses at the gene ends were 4 bases for V and 3 bases for J; bases not matched to a gene: 12. The CDR3 bases are TGCGCCAGCAGCCGTATAATAACCGGGACTAGGACAGATACGCAGTATTTT. Protein: CASSRIITGTRTDTQYF.

This rearrangement joins TRBV9 to TRBJ1-1, with TRBD1 as a possible D gene (5 bases). The CDR3 sequence is 16 residues long. CDR1 is SGDLS and CDR2 is YYNGEE in the germline V gene. The V end lost 3 bases, the J end lost 5 bases, and 20 bases lay between the germline ends. CDR3 bases: TGTGCCAGCAGCGGGGGGAGCCTGGTTGTGGGTACTGAAGCTTTCTTT. This translates into CASSGGSLVVGTEAFF. The full variable domain, rest sourced from reference TRBV9 and TRBJ1-1, is DSGVTQTPKHLITATGQRVTLRCSPRSGDLSVYWYQQSLDQGLQFLIQYYNGEERAKGNILERFSAQQFPDLHSELNLSSLELGDSALYFCASSGGSLVVGTEAFFGQGTRLTVV.

V usage is TRBV19 and J usage is TRBJ1-5; weak D call: TRBD1 (5 bases). This CDR3 comprises 15 residues. V was pared by 3 bases and J by 11 bases, with 20 bases between. In germline, CDR1 is LNHDA, CDR2 SQIVND (reference sequence). CDR3 loop: CASSIAGVVWGAQHF. As DNA, the CDR3 is TGTGCCAGTAGTATCGCGGGGGTCGTCTGGGGGGCCCAGCATTTT. Supplemented by reference TRBV19 and TRBJ1-5, the full variable domain reads DGGITQSPKYLFRKEGQNVTLSCEQNLNHDAMYWYRQDPGQGLRLIYYSQIVNDFQKGDIAEGYSVSREKKESFPLTVTSAQKNPTAFYLCASSIAGVVWGAQHFGDGTRLSIL.

The J gene is TRBJ1-4, the V gene TRBV28; 11 bases are shared with TRBD1. V dropped 5 bases and J dropped 8; count of bases not matched to a gene: 7. The CDR3 consists of 15 residues. CDR1 and CDR2 (germline): MDHEN, SYDVKM. DNA for the CDR3: TGTGCCAGCAGTGGCGGACAGGGGGCGGGCGAAAAACTGTTTTTT. This translates into CASSGGQGAGEKLFF.

This clone was counted a few times. V is TRBV28 and J is TRBJ1-5, with no clear D. The ends were cut back, 4 bases at V and 6 bases at J, with 4 bases in the middle. The CDR3 consists of 11 residues. CDR1 is MDHEN and CDR2 is SYDVKM in the germline V gene. CDR3 bases: TGTGCCAGCAGTTCGAGTCAGCCCCAGCATTTT. It specifies CASSSSQPQHF.